Below are 30 T cell receptor beta chains sequenced from a single sample in a study of tumor and adjacent non-tumor tissue in lung cancer. This sample's RNA came from whole unsorted tissue. TCRbeta libraries were built with three rounds of nested PCR, modified from ARM-PCR. TCRdb used MiXCR to reprocess the multiplex PCR reads, holding one entry per CDR3 protein. The repertoire has 65,000 to 95,000 distinct CDR3 sequences, over 75% of them found once; the top ten carry 10% to 15%. Source material: lung tumor tissue. Receptors were obtained from a woman aged 45-60 years with non-small cell lung cancer.

On this clonotype itself: This CDR3 is missing its conserved last phenylalanine or tryptophan, likely due to a read error. The gene calls are TRBV5-6 and TRBJ2-1; 7 positions match TRBD2. The CDR3 spans 15 residues. The trim removed 8 bases at V and 4 bases at J, leaving 12 bases unmatched. Germline lookup yields CDR1 SGHDT and CDR2 YYEEEE. The CDR3 region has the DNA TGTGCCAGTCGTCCGAACGGGAGGAGGTACAATGAGCAGTTCTCC. Its translation is CASRPNGRRYNEQFS.

The chain links TRBV20-1 to TRBJ2-5; no reliable D call. There are 12 residues in the CDR3. Germline lookup yields CDR1 DFQATT and CDR2 SNEGSKA (reference sequence). The CDR3 DNA sequence: TGCAATGGTAACTCGAACAAGGAGACCCAGTACTTC. The encoded protein is CNGNSNKETQYF.

Concerning this clonotype: Germline and junction disagree at one end, which may indicate a read error. The V gene is TRBV20-1, the J gene TRBJ2-7; TRBD1 might be the D (5 bases). Germline CDR1 reads DFQATT; CDR2 reads SNEGSKA (reference sequence). The CDR3 has 14 residues. DNA for the CDR3: TGCAATGCCAGAGCCTTGACAGTACTCAACGAGCAGTACTTT. Translation: CNARALTVLNEQYF.

The sample holds one count of this clonotype. At one end the junction does not follow the germline gene, possibly because of a read error. The chain has TRBV20-1 and TRBJ2-7; TRBD2 might be the D (6 bases). The CDR3 contains 16 residues. Germline V gene data show CDR1 as DFQATT and CDR2 as SNEGSKA (reference sequence). In DNA form, the CDR3 reads TGCAGTGCTAGATCCAATAGCTGGGAGGAGTACTACGAGCACTACTTC. Amino acid sequence: CSARSNSWEEYYEHYF.

Regarding this clonotype: The conserved final phenylalanine or tryptophan is absent from the CDR3, which likely points to a read error. V is TRBV29-1 and J is TRBJ2-5; D is uncertain. Trimming left V 5 bases short and J 5 bases short, with 15 bases between. The CDR3 runs to 13 residues. Germline V lookup: CDR1 SQVTM, CDR2 ANQGSEA. This CDR3 is CSVHWQVGETQYL. CDR3 bases: TGCAGCGTTCATTGGCAAGTGGGGGAGACCCAGTACCTC.

This sequence joins TRBV12-3 or TRBV12-4 and TRBJ2-1; TRBD2 agrees at 8 bases. J gave up 6 bases and V 7 bases, and 11 bases lay outside the gene matches. The CDR3 consists of 15 residues. CDR3 loop: CASTCSSGCSNEQFF. The CDR3, as DNA: TGTGCCAGCACCTGCTCTAGCGGGTGCTCCAATGAGCAGTTCTTC.

This chain links TRBV5-6 with TRBJ1-3; maybe TRBD1 (5 bases). The length of the CDR3 is 15 residues. Looked up from germline, CDR1 is SGHDT and CDR2 is YYEEEE. The CDR3 loop is CVNSLAPTVGNTIYF. CDR3 sequence (DNA): TGTGTCAACAGCTTAGCACCGACAGTTGGAAACACCATATATTTT.

With respect to this clonotype: Germline and junction disagree at one end, which may indicate a read error. This chain links TRBV4-3 with TRBJ1-1, with TRBD1 identical over 8 bases. There are 15 residues in the CDR3. CDR1 is LGHNA, CDR2 YSLEER, per germline. The CDR3 DNA sequence: TGCGCCAGCAGTCAAGACCATACGGACAGGGCCAGAGCTTTCTTT. It specifies CASSQDHTDRARAFF.

Points on this clonotype: One end of the junction does not line up with germline, which may come from a read error. The chain couples TRBV20-1 to TRBJ2-3; D possibly corresponds to TRBD1 (5 bases). The length of the CDR3 is 13 residues. Germline V gene sequence: CDR1 DFQATT, CDR2 SNEGSKA (reference sequence). The DNA of the CDR3 is TGCACTACTATTCTACGAGTGACAGATACTCAGAATTTT. This encodes CTTILRVTDTQNF.

About this clonotype itself: Because it lacks the conserved phenylalanine or tryptophan at the end, this CDR3 is likely a read error. The chain joins TRBV29-1 to TRBJ1-1, with TRBD1 as a possible D gene (6 bases). This CDR3 region has 15 residues. Trimming stripped 4 bases from V and 1 base from J, with 16 bases between. Germline V gene sequence: CDR1 SQVTM, CDR2 ANQGSEA. This CDR3 is CSVVKGGCRNTEAFL. The CDR3 DNA is TGCAGCGTTGTGAAGGGGGGATGTCGGAACACTGAAGCTTTCCTT.

For this clonotype: As the CDR3 is not closed by the conserved phenylalanine or tryptophan, this likely results from a read error. CDR3 bases: TGTGCCAGCAGCCCAATACAGGGGTTCACAGATACTCAGTATCTT. This encodes CASSPIQGFTDTQYL. The chain has TRBV12-3 or TRBV12-4 and TRBJ2-3, with 7 bases lining up with TRBD1. The CDR3 consists of 15 residues.

Turning to this clonotype: The conserved closing phenylalanine or tryptophan is absent in this CDR3, likely reflecting a read error. The chain is built from TRBV20-1 and TRBJ2-3; tentatively, D is TRBD2 (8 bases). CDR1 is DFQATT, CDR2 SNEGSKA, per germline (reference sequence). V was clipped by 6 bases and J by 1 base, with 20 bases between them. The CDR3 consists of 16 residues. Written as DNA, the CDR3 is TGCAGTGCCGCCAGGGGGTTCGGGGGGGGCACAGATACGCAGTATTAT. Its translation: CSAARGFGGGTDTQYY.

This clonotype was found many times. The rearrangement uses TRBV6-2 or TRBV6-3 and TRBJ2-3; 7 bases fit TRBD2. Unmatched junction bases numbered 8, after V lost 7 bases and J lost 4 bases. CDR1 MNHEY and CDR2 SVGEGT come from the germline V gene. The CDR3 runs 14 residues. The CDR3 loop reads CASTLGGFADTQYF. In DNA form, the CDR3 reads TGTGCCAGCACCCTCGGGGGGTTCGCAGATACGCAGTATTTT.

Comments on this clonotype: Mismatch with germline at one junction end may stem from a read error. The genes are TRBV11-2 and TRBJ2-1; D possibly corresponds to TRBD2 (6 bases). The CDR3 is made up of 17 amino acids. Germline CDR1 SGHAT, CDR2 FQNNGV. CDR3: CASTPEGGECSYDEQFF. In DNA form, the CDR3 reads TGTGCCAGCACCCCAGAGGGCGGGGAATGCTCCTACGATGAGCAGTTCTTC. Together with reference TRBV11-2 and TRBJ2-1, the CDR3 gives the full variable domain: EAGVAQSPRYKIIEKRQSVAFWCNPISGHATLYWYQQILGQGPKLLIQFQNNGVVDDSQLPKDRFSAERLKGVDSTLKIQPAKLEDSAVYLCASTPEGGECSYDEQFFGPGTRLTVL.

As concerns this clonotype: This sequence may be a read error, since a much larger clone differs from it by one base. This chain connects TRBV24-1 to TRBJ2-1; 11 nucleotides agree with TRBD2. CDR1 and CDR2 from the germline V gene are KGHDR and SFDVKD. There are 17 residues in the CDR3. Written as DNA, the CDR3 is TGTGCCGCCAGTGATGGGGCTCGTAGCGGGGGGGACAATGAGCAGTTCTTC. The encoded protein is CAASDGARSGGDNEQFF.

Comments on this clonotype: A junction boundary mismatches the germline segment, possibly from a read error. V usage is TRBV20-1 and J usage is TRBJ2-3; D possibly corresponds to TRBD2 (7 bases). This CDR3 region has 13 residues. Germline values: CDR1 DFQATT, CDR2 SNEGSKA (reference sequence). The CDR3 loop reads CSGVRGAIDTKYF. In DNA form, the CDR3 reads TGCAGTGGGGTCCGGGGGGCCATAGATACGAAGTATTTT.

A word on this clonotype: The junction does not match germline at one end; this may be a read error. The V gene is TRBV11-2, the J gene TRBJ2-1, with TRBD2 matching over 9 bases. CDR3 length equals 15 residues. Germline V gene data show CDR1 as SGHAT and CDR2 as FQNNGV. For the CDR3, the DNA is TGTGCCGGCAGCCGGGGACTAGCTATGAACAATGAGCAGTTCTTC. This codes for CAGSRGLAMNNEQFF.

V gene TRBV10-3 combines with J gene TRBJ2-7; D remains unclear. V was clipped by 10 bases and J by 5 bases, with 18 bases between them. Looked up from germline, CDR1 is ENHRY and CDR2 is SYGVKD. This CDR3 region has 13 residues. The CDR3 bases are TGTGCCAAGGAGCGAACCGCTCACGACGAGCAGTACTTC. It is translated as CAKERTAHDEQYF.

Regarding this clonotype: The junction shows a germline mismatch at one end, possibly a read error. V is TRBV11-2 and J is TRBJ2-1, with 7 bases aligning to TRBD2. Germline CDR1 and CDR2: SGHAT and FQNNGV. The CDR3 covers 15 residues. For the CDR3, the DNA is TGTGCCAGCAGCTTAATAACGGGAGGAGACAATGAGCAATTCTTT. It translates to CASSLITGGDNEQFF.

This clonotype occurred once. A junction boundary mismatches the germline segment, possibly from a read error. The V gene is TRBV11-2, the J gene TRBJ2-1, with TRBD2 matching 7 bases. CDR1 SGHAT and CDR2 FQNNGV come from the germline V gene. The CDR3 is 17 residues long. CDR3 nucleotide sequence: TGTGCCAGCATCCCAGAGGGCGGGGGAAGTTCCTTCAATGAGCAGTTCTTC. Residues: CASIPEGGGSSFNEQFF.

Comments on this clonotype: Relative to the germline gene, one junction end is altered; a read error may explain this. The chain employs TRBV20-1 and TRBJ1-2; 8 nucleotides align to TRBD1. Germline CDR1 and CDR2: DFQATT and SNEGSKA (reference sequence). CDR3 size: 14 residues. The CDR3 nucleotides are TGCAATGCTAACCCCCACGGACAGGGTGGAGGCTACACCTTC. Residues: CNANPHGQGGGYTF.

Concerning this clonotype: One junction end does not reproduce the germline sequence, and a read error may be involved. The chain joins TRBV4-1 to TRBJ2-7, with 8 bases matching TRBD2. This CDR3 region has 16 residues. In germline, CDR1 is MGHRA, CDR2 YSYEKL. The CDR3 region is CTSSQQGRGGPYEQYF. CDR3 in DNA: TGCACCAGCAGCCAACAAGGACGGGGGGGGCCCTACGAGCAGTACTTC.

The chain is built from TRBV20-1 and TRBJ2-3, with D maybe TRBD2 (5 bases). The CDR3 spans 12 residues. The V gene lost 6 bases and the J gene lost 11 bases, with 18 bases spanning the gap. Per the germline V gene, CDR1 is DFQATT and CDR2 is SNEGSKA (reference sequence). CDR3 DNA: TGCAGTGCCAACCTCCTGTGGGAGTGGCAGTATTTT. Amino acid sequence: CSANLLWEWQYF.

CDR3 DNA: TGTGCCAGCAGTTTACAGTCGAACACTGAAGCTTTCTTT. Residues: CASSLQSNTEAFF. The V gene is TRBV12-3 or TRBV12-4, the J gene TRBJ1-1; D remains unclear. Trimming pared 2 bases from V and 1 base from J, leaving 5 bases between. The length of the CDR3 is 13 residues.

V is TRBV4-3 and J is TRBJ2-7, with D possibly called TRBD1 or TRBD2 (5 bases each). This CDR3 has 14 residues. The germline CDR1 and CDR2 sequences are LGHNA and YSLEER. V dropped 3 bases and J dropped 8 bases, with 17 bases sitting between them. CDR3 nucleotides: TGCGCCAGCAGCCACACGGGGTTTTTGGACAAGCAGTACTTC. This sequence encodes CASSHTGFLDKQYF.

On this clonotype itself: A read error may explain this, as a much larger clone is one base away. V usage is TRBV5-1 and J usage is TRBJ1-1, with a tentative D call TRBD1 (6 bases). Germline assignment: CDR1 SGHRS and CDR2 YFSETQ. CDR3 length: 15 residues. The CDR3 DNA sequence: TGCGCCAGCAGCTTCGCACAGGGCGGAGGGACTGAAGCTATCTTT. This encodes CASSFAQGGGTEAIF.

Worth noting for this clonotype: Germline and junction disagree at one end, which may indicate a read error. The V gene is TRBV10-2, the J gene TRBJ1-5; D possibly corresponds to TRBD1 (6 bases). Germline V gene data show CDR1 as WSHSY and CDR2 as SAAADI. The CDR3 contains 16 residues. CDR3 coding DNA: TGCGCAAGCAGTATGGGACACCATTATAGCAATCAGCCCCAGCATTTT. Translated: CASSMGHHYSNQPQHF.

This chain joins TRBV12-3 or TRBV12-4 and TRBJ1-1; D not resolved. CDR3 length: 13 amino acids. CDR3 sequence (DNA): TGTGCTTGCAGATGGGTGGAGAACACTGAAGCTTTCTTT. Encoded protein: CACRWVENTEAFF.

A note on this clonotype: A read error may produce the germline difference seen at one junction end. This rearrangement joins TRBV29-1 to TRBJ2-2; perhaps TRBD2 as D (5 bases). Germline V lookup: CDR1 SQVTM, CDR2 ANQGSEA. CDR3 length equals 12 residues. The CDR3 nucleotides read TGCAGCGGGGCTGTGCAAACCGGGGAGCCGTTTTTT. It codes for CSGAVQTGEPFF.

With respect to this clonotype: An end of the junction differs from the germline gene, which may be a read error. This chain uses TRBV28 with TRBJ1-6; 9 nucleotides match TRBD1. From germline, CDR1 is MDHEN and CDR2 SYDVKM. The CDR3 is 15 amino acids. CDR3 region: CVSGPHRGLDSPLHF. CDR3 nucleotides: TGTGTCAGCGGTCCGCACAGGGGGCTAGATTCACCCCTCCACTTT.